This passage covers 25 T cell receptor beta chains from one sample sequenced in a study of tumor-infiltrating lymphocytes in primary liver carcinoma. Without any cell sorting, 20-30 mg of bulk tissue yielded co-extracted RNA and DNA. Priming with a constant-region primer yielded TCR beta cDNA from 450 to 550 ng total RNA. Amplification in three nested multiplex PCR rounds with slightly modified ARM-PCR gave rise to TCR beta libraries. Running 9 to 10 cycles apiece, the first two PCR rounds relied on TRBV1-TRBV30 forward primers together with a C-beta reverse primer. TCRdb itself ran the multiplex PCR reads through MiXCR, one entry per CDR3 protein. This table holds about 130,000 distinct CDR3 sequences, 64% found once. Sequenced material: liver tumor tissue from sampling region 3. Subset here: tumor region T3, left-lateral pole. These receptors originate from a woman aged 60-75 years with primary liver carcinoma and hepatitis B virus infection.

The genes are TRBV5-1 and TRBJ2-7; the D is unclear. Trimming took off 0 bases at V and 0 bases at J, with 10 bases between the two ends. CDR3 size: 15 residues. The germline CDR1 and CDR2 sequences are SGHRS and YFSETQ. This chain's CDR3 is CASSLGRMSSYEQYF. CDR3 bases: TGCGCCAGCAGCTTGGGTCGGATGAGCTCCTACGAGCAGTACTTC.

Concerning this clonotype itself: The junction departs from germline at one end; a sequencing error may be responsible. The J gene is TRBJ1-2, the V gene TRBV5-1; D is uncertain. Germline values: CDR1 SGHRS, CDR2 YFSETQ. The CDR3 totals 15 residues. CDR3 loop: CVSSDLLGYNYGYTF. CDR3 DNA sequence: TGCGTCAGCAGCGACTTGTTGGGATACAACTATGGCTACACCTTC.

With regard to this clonotype: An end of the junction does not agree with germline; a read error may underlie this. The chain is built from TRBV6-5 and TRBJ2-6, with D unresolved. Germline V gives CDR1 MNHEY, CDR2 SVGAGI. The CDR3 extends over 16 amino acids. The CDR3 loop is CASSLRAGSVANVLTF. The CDR3 DNA sequence: TGTGCCAGCAGCCTAAGGGCAGGCTCTGTGGCCAACGTCCTGACTTTC.

This clonotype was picked up many times. The chain joins TRBV29-1 to TRBJ2-7, with 8 bases aligning to TRBD2. The CDR3 covers 13 residues. CDR1 SQVTM and CDR2 ANQGSEA come from the germline V gene. The V segment lost 5 bases and the J segment 4 bases; nucleotides outside the gene matches: 7. The CDR3 sequence: CSVIREGPYEQYF. CDR3 bases: TGCAGCGTTATCCGGGAGGGCCCGTACGAGCAGTACTTC.

Comment on this clonotype: The junction differs from germline at one of its ends, possibly a read error. The gene calls are TRBV6-1 and TRBJ1-4; D is ambiguous. The CDR3 length is 18 residues. Germline CDR1 is MNHNS and CDR2 is SASEGT. The CDR3 DNA sequence: TGTACCAGCAGTGCTTCCGGGAGGACCCTCGTTACTAATGAAAAACTGTTTTTT. The encoded protein is CTSSASGRTLVTNEKLFF.

For this clonotype: The junction differs from germline at one of its ends, possibly a read error. The chain joins TRBV11-2 to TRBJ1-1; tentative D call: TRBD1 (5 bases). Looked up from germline, CDR1 is SGHAT and CDR2 is FQNNGV. CDR3 length equals 13 residues. The CDR3 region has the DNA TGTGCCGGCAGCTTACAGGTTAACACTGAAGTTTTCTTT. Its translation: CAGSLQVNTEVFF.

Worth noting for this clonotype: A much larger clone differs by one base, so this may be a read error. Here the CDR3 reads CASNSRGSWYDQYF. DNA of the CDR3: TGTGCCAGCAATTCGCGCGGGAGCTGGTACGACCAGTACTTC. This rearrangement joins TRBV6-6 to TRBJ2-7, with 7 bases lining up with TRBD2. The V gene's germline CDR1 is MNHNY and CDR2 SVGAGI (reference sequence). CDR3 length: 14 residues.

As regards this clonotype: At one boundary the junction diverges from the germline segment, which might be a read error. This rearrangement joins TRBV4-1 to TRBJ2-2; D possibly corresponds to TRBD2 (5 bases). The CDR3 runs 16 residues. CDR1 and CDR2 (germline): MGHRA, YSYEKL. This CDR3 is CASSQDQGSSTGELFF. In DNA, the CDR3 is TGCGCCAGCAGCCAAGATCAAGGTTCGAGCACCGGGGAGCTATTTTTT.

About this clonotype: One end of the junction varies from germline; a read error may be responsible. This chain joins TRBV7-9 and TRBJ1-2; 7 nucleotides line up with TRBD1. The CDR3 sequence is 14 residues long. CDR1 SEHNR and CDR2 FQNEAQ come from the germline V gene (reference sequence). CDR3 loop: CVSILVSGGYGYTF. DNA of the CDR3: TGTGTCAGCATCTTAGTTTCAGGGGGCTATGGCTACACCTTC. Full variable domain (missing parts from reference TRBV7-9 and TRBJ1-2): DTGVSQNPRHKITKRGQNVTFRCDPISEHNRLYWYRQTLGQGPEFLTYFQNEAQLEKSRLLSDRFSAERPKGSFSTLEIQRTEQGDSAMYLCVSILVSGGYGYTFGSGTRLTVV.

Regarding this clonotype: An end of the junction differs from the germline gene, which may be a read error. The chain is built from TRBV11-2 and TRBJ2-7; maybe TRBD2 (6 bases). Germline V lookup: CDR1 SGHAT, CDR2 FQNNGV. The CDR3 contains 15 residues. CDR3 protein: CASSPEVGDSYEQYF. CDR3 coding DNA: TGTGCCAGCAGCCCAGAGGTAGGGGACTCCTATGAGCAGTACTTC.

On this clonotype itself: One end of the junction fails to match germline, which may point to a read error. This chain connects TRBV12-3 or TRBV12-4 to TRBJ2-5, with 12 bases fitting TRBD2. The CDR3 loop spans 16 amino acids. For the CDR3, the DNA is TGTGCCAGCAGGCACAGTACTAGCGGGGGGCCAGGGACCCAGTATTTC. The encoded protein is CASRHSTSGGPGTQYF.

On this clonotype itself: The missing conserved phenylalanine or tryptophan at the end of this CDR3 makes a read error likely. It is unclear where the CDR3 begins or ends on the DNA, so no DNA is shown, and the CDR3 is as TCRdb lists it. This chain uses TRBV11-2 with TRBJ2-5; the table's D call of TRBD1 was not tested on the DNA. The CDR3 contains 12 residues when both ends are counted. In germline, CDR1 is SGHAT, CDR2 FQNNGV. CDR3 residues: CACSFGTAAVYS.

The chain recombines TRBV5-4 with TRBJ2-3; TRBD2 matches 7 bases. The V and J ends lost 4 bases and 8 bases, in that order; junction bases with no gene match: 19. CDR3 length equals 17 residues. CDR1 SGHNT and CDR2 YYREEE come from the germline V gene (reference sequence). The CDR3 here is CASSIPRLAEGIGTQYF. The CDR3, as DNA: TGTGCCAGCAGCATCCCTCGACTAGCAGAGGGCATCGGTACGCAGTATTTT.

Turning to this clonotype: An end of the junction differs from the germline gene, which may be a read error. This chain connects TRBV6-1 to TRBJ2-3; perhaps D is TRBD1 or TRBD2 (5 bases each). There are 16 residues in the CDR3. CDR1 is MNHNS and CDR2 is SASEGT in the germline V gene. CDR3 residues: CASSSGAIVSTDTQHF. In nucleotides, the CDR3 is TGTGCCAGCAGTTCCGGGGCCATTGTGTCCACAGATACGCAGCATTTC.

In regard to this clonotype: This may arise from a read error, as a much more abundant clone is one base away. This chain uses TRBV5-1 with TRBJ1-2; D unclear. Germline-derived CDR1 and CDR2 are SGHRS and YFSETQ. The CDR3 contains 14 residues. CDR3 protein: CASSLSRANYDYTF. The CDR3 DNA is TGCGCCAGCAGCTTGAGCCGAGCTAACTATGACTACACCTTC.

The CDR3 sequence: CASSPGRSREGYEQYF. For the CDR3, the DNA is TGTGCCAGTAGCCCAGGTCGGTCGCGGGAGGGGTACGAGCAGTACTTC. The gene calls are TRBV5-4 and TRBJ2-7, with 9 bases matching TRBD2. The trim removed 8 bases at V and 4 bases at J, leaving 16 bases unmatched. CDR1 is SGHNT and CDR2 is YYREEE in the germline V gene (reference sequence). CDR3 size: 16 residues.

For this clonotype: A junction end diverges from the germline sequence, so it may reflect a read error. V and J are TRBV5-5 and TRBJ2-3, with D perhaps given as TRBD1 or TRBD2 (7 bases each). Germline values: CDR1 SGHKS, CDR2 YYEKEE (reference sequence). The CDR3 is made up of 14 amino acids. Written as DNA, the CDR3 is TGTGCCAGCAGCGGGGGGGTTAGGACAGGTACGCAGTATTTT. Residues: CASSGGVRTGTQYF.

As for this clonotype: A clone one base away is much larger, so this may be a read error. CDR3 loop: CANSLIAGGHFEQFF. The CDR3, as DNA: TGTGCCAACAGCTTGATAGCGGGAGGGCATTTTGAGCAGTTCTTC. The chain links TRBV13 to TRBJ2-1, with 11 nucleotides matching TRBD2. This CDR3 region has 15 residues. From germline, CDR1 is PRHDT and CDR2 FYEKMQ (reference sequence).

About this clonotype: One end of the junction does not line up with germline, which may come from a read error. The rearrangement links TRBV5-8 to TRBJ2-1; 13 nucleotides line up with TRBD2. Per the germline V gene, CDR1 is SGHTS and CDR2 is YDEGEE. The CDR3 is 15 residues long. The CDR3 is CTSSTGTSGNNEHFF. CDR3 nucleotides: TGTACCAGCAGCACCGGGACTAGCGGGAACAATGAGCACTTCTTC.

As regards this clonotype: The junction differs from germline at one of its ends, possibly a read error. The chain links TRBV29-1 to TRBJ2-5, with D perhaps matching TRBD1 (6 bases). The CDR3 contains 14 residues. In germline, CDR1 is SQVTM, CDR2 ANQGSEA. The CDR3: CSVRSQGKQETQYF. The CDR3 nucleotides read TGTAGCGTGAGGTCCCAGGGGAAACAAGAGACCCAGTACTTC. Variable domain in full (rest from reference TRBV29-1 and TRBJ2-5): SAVISQKPSRDICQRGTSLTIQCQVDSQVTMMFWYRQQPGQSLTLIATANQGSEATYESGFVIDKFPISRPNLTFSTLTVSNMSPEDSSIYLCSVRSQGKQETQYFGPGTRLLVL.

Worth noting for this clonotype: The germline gene is not matched at one end of the junction; a read error may be the cause. CDR3 amino acids: CVSSATSGFTDTQYF. The CDR3 nucleotides read TGTGTCAGCAGCGCTACTAGCGGGTTCACAGATACGCAGTATTTT. The chain is built from TRBV13 and TRBJ2-3; 9 positions match TRBD2. The CDR3 has 15 amino acids. Per germline, CDR1 PRHDT and CDR2 FYEKMQ (reference sequence).

This clonotype was seen only a few times. A single base separates this from a much larger clone, so it may be a read error. V usage is TRBV12-3 or TRBV12-4 and J usage is TRBJ2-7; D not certain. The CDR3 is 11 amino acids. The CDR3 loop is CASGRYYKQYF. DNA of the CDR3: TGTGCCAGCGGTAGATACTACAAGCAGTACTTC.

Details on this clonotype: A much larger clone is a single base away; this may be a read error. The chain has TRBV4-1 and TRBJ2-5; a weak D match, TRBD2 (6 bases). CDR3 length equals 18 residues. The germline V gene encodes CDR1 MGHRA and CDR2 YSYEKL. Trimming shortened V by 0 bases and J by 1 base, and 18 bases separated the two germline ends. The CDR3, as DNA: TGCGCCAGCAGCCAAGATCTGGGCCGCGGGGCAACCCAAGAGACCCAGTACTTC. This translates into CASSQDLGRGATQETQYF.

As concerns this clonotype: Just one base apart from a much larger clone, this may be a read error. The chain has TRBV10-2 and TRBJ1-5; possible D gene TRBD1, 5 bases. This CDR3 spans 15 amino acids. Germline assignment: CDR1 WSHSY and CDR2 SAAADI. The CDR3 DNA is TGCGCCAGCAGTGAAACTTTTTGGGGTTCGGGGCCCCAGCAATTT. Translation: CASSETFWGSGPQQF.

Ten or more counts support this clonotype. This chain joins TRBV4-1 and TRBJ2-2; 7 nucleotides align to TRBD2. With 0 bases clipped from V and 0 bases from J, the junction kept 4 bases outside the gene matches. The CDR3 runs to 17 residues. Germline CDR1 is MGHRA and CDR2 is YSYEKL. The CDR3 DNA reads as TGCGCCAGCAGCCAAGAGGGGGGGTGGTCGAACACCGGGGAGCTGTTTTTT. This translates into CASSQEGGWSNTGELFF.